Given below is one T cell receptor beta chain in context. Its cognate antigen is unknown. CDR3 size: 10 residues. Germline V gene lookup returns CDR1 DFQATT and CDR2 SNEGSKA (reference sequence). The V gene lost 6 bases and the J gene lost 2 bases, with 4 bases spanning the gap. Template switching, a step in the protocol, added a universal primer site, and cDNA carried unique molecular identifiers. One entry per CDR3 protein, called by TCRdb with MiXCR from the 5' RACE reads. The sample carries hundreds of thousands of distinct CDR3 sequences, more than 6.5% recorded once. The sample belongs to a study of identical twins. Study results and caveats: The study based its conclusions on cross-sectional statistical analysis and did not follow the same donors. Cord blood beta clonotypes that were abundant carried fewer insertions, and memory repertoires showed no such trend.

Every sampled donor was Caucasian and healthy. A further study also used this sample, focusing on yellow fever vaccine responses in identical twins.

The receptor comes from a young woman in good health. This chain links TRBV20-1 with TRBJ2-5; no definite D call. Sequencing was performed on memory (CD45RO+) T cells sorted from blood. The CDR3 region is CSAEQETQYF. DNA of the CDR3: TGCAGTGCGGAACAAGAGACCCAGTACTTC.